This TCR beta chain was captured in a study of T cells after yellow fever vaccination. Study in general: Preparation of the low-cell-number fractions used SMART-Seq v4 Ultra Low Input.

The CDR3 sequence is 14 residues long. CDR1 and CDR2 (germline): DFQATT, SNEGSKA (reference sequence). V lost 5 bases to trimming and J lost 1 base, with 14 bases between them. TCRdb used MiXCR to reprocess the 5' RACE reads, holding one entry per CDR3 protein. The repertoire holds about 630,000 distinct CDR3 sequences, with about 12% as singletons. The TCR comes from a man in his thirties or forties who received the YFV17D yellow fever vaccine. The chain couples TRBV20-1 to TRBJ2-5, with D perhaps given as TRBD1 or TRBD2 (5 bases each). Sequencing used PBMCs, obtained on the day of the yellow fever booster vaccination. The CDR3 is CSAGTGTSQETQYF. As DNA, the CDR3 is TGCAGTGCTGGGACCGGGACGTCCCAAGAGACCCAGTACTTC.